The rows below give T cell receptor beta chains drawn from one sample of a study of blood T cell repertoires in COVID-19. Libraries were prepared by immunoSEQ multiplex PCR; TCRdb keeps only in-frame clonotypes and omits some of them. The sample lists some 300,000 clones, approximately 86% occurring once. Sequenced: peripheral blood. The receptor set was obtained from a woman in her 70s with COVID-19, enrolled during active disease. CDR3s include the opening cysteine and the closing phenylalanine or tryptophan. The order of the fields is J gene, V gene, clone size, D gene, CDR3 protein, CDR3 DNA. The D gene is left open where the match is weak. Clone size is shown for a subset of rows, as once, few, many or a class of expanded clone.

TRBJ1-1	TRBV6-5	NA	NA	CASRSQGDTEAFF	TGTGCCAGCCGATCGCAAGGGGACACTGAAGCTTTCTTT
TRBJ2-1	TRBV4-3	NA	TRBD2	CASSQEGSGGLYNEQFF	TGCGCCAGCAGCCAAGAAGGTAGCGGGGGGCTCTACAATGAGCAGTTCTTC
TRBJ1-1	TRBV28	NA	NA	CASSLTPDTEAFF	TGTGCCAGCAGTTTAACCCCGGACACTGAAGCTTTCTTT
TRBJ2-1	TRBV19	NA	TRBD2	CASSAGTSVNNEQFF	TGTGCCAGTAGTGCCGGGACTAGCGTCAACAATGAGCAGTTCTTC
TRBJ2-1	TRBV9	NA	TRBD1	CASSARGQGILRYNEQFF	TGTGCCAGCAGCGCGCGGGGACAGGGGATTTTACGATACAATGAGCAGTTCTTC
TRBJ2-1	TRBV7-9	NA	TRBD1	CASSLGDRTYNEQFF	TGTGCCAGCAGCTTAGGGGACAGAACCTACAATGAGCAGTTCTTC
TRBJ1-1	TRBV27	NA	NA	CASSSTDSDWAFF	TGTGCCAGCAGTTCAACGGACTCCGACTGGGCTTTCTTT
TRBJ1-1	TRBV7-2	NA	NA	CASSLVSRGGAFF	TGTGCCAGCAGCTTAGTGTCCCGGGGAGGAGCTTTCTTT
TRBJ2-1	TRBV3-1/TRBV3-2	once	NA	CASSPGAGAVLHNEQFF	TGTGCCAGCAGCCCCGGCGCAGGGGCGGTTTTGCACAATGAGCAGTTCTTC
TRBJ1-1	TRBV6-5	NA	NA	CASSDFPPEAFF	TGTGCCAGCAGCGACTTCCCCCCTGAAGCTTTCTTT
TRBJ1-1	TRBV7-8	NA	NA	CASSSYPGSNTEAFF	TGTGCCAGCAGCTCATATCCAGGTTCGAACACTGAAGCTTTCTTT
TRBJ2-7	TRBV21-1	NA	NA	CASSKAGTGSSYEQYF	TGTGCCAGCAGCAAAGCCGGGACAGGGAGCTCCTACGAGCAGTACTTC
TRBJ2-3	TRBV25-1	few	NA	CASSESTGSGRVTDTQYF	TGTGCCAGCAGTGAAAGTACGGGCAGCGGAAGGGTGACAGATACGCAGTATTTT
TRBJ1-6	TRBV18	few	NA	CASSPRDTLNSPLHF	TGTGCCAGCTCACCACGGGACACACTTAATTCACCCCTCCACTTT
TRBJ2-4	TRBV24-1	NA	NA	CATSELQGPKNIQYF	TGTGCCACCAGTGAGTTACAGGGACCCAAAAACATTCAGTACTTC
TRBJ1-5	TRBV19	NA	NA	CASSQTGFGKPPNF	TGTGCCAGTAGTCAAACAGGGTTCGGAAAACCTCCGAATTTT
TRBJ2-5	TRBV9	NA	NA	CASSVAGVRQETQYF	TGTGCCAGCAGCGTGGCCGGGGTCAGGCAAGAGACCCAGTACTTC
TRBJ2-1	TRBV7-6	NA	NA	CASSLGSAGYNEQFF	TGTGCCAGCAGCTTAGGGTCCGCAGGCTACAATGAGCAGTTCTTC